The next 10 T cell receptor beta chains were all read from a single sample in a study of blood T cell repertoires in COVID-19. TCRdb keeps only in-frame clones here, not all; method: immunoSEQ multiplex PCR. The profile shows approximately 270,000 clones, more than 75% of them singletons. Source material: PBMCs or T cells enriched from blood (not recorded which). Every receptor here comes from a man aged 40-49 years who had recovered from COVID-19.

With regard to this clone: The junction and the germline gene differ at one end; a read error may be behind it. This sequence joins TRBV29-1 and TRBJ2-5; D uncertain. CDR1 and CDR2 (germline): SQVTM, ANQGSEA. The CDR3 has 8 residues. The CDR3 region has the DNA TGCAGCGTTGGTCCTCTCCACTTC. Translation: CSVGPLHF.

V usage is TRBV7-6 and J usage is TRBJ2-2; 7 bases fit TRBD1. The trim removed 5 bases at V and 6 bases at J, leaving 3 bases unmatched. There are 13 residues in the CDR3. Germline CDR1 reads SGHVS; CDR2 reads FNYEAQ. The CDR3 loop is CASSDGQAGELFF. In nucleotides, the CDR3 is TGTGCCAGCAGCGACGGACAGGCCGGGGAGCTGTTTTTT. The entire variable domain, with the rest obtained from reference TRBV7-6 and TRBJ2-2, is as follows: GAGVSQSPRYKVTKRGQDVALRCDPISGHVSLYWYRQALGQGPEFLTYFNYEAQQDKSGLPNDRFSAERPEGSISTLTIQRTEQRDSAMYRCASSDGQAGELFFGEGSRLTVL.

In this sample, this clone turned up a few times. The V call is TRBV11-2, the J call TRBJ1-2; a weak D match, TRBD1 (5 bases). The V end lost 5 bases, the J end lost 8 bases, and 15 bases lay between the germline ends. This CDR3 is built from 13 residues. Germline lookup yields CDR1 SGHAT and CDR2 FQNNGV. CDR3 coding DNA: TGTGCCAGCAGCCGGACGGGGGTATTGGGCTACACCTTC. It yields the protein CASSRTGVLGYTF.

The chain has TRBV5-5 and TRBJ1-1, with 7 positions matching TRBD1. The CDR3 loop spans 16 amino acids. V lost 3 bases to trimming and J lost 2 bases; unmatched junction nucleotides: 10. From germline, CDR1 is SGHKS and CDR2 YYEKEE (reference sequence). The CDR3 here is CASSWGRGQPNTEAFF. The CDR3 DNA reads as TGTGCCAGCAGCTGGGGCAGGGGACAGCCTAACACTGAAGCTTTCTTT.

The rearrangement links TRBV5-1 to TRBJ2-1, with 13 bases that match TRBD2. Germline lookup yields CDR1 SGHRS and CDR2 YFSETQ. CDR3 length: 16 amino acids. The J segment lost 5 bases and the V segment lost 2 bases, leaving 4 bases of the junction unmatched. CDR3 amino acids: CASSFSGLAGDNEQFF. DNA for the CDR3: TGCGCCAGCAGCTTTTCCGGACTAGCGGGGGACAATGAGCAGTTCTTC.

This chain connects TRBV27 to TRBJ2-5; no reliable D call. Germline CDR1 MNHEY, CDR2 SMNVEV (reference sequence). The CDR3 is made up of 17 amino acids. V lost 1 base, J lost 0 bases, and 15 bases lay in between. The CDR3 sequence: CASSLLGRPSYQETQYF. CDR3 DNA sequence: TGTGCCAGCAGTTTATTAGGCAGGCCTTCGTACCAAGAGACCCAGTACTTC.

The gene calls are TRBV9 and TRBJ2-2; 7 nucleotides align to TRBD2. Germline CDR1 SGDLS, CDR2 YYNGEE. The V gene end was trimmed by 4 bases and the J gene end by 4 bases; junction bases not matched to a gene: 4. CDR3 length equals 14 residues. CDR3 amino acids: CASSLTGGTGELFF. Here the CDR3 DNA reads TGTGCCAGCAGCCTTACGGGGGGCACCGGGGAGCTGTTTTTT. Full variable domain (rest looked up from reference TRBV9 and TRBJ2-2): DSGVTQTPKHLITATGQRVTLRCSPRSGDLSVYWYQQSLDQGLQFLIQYYNGEERAKGNILERFSAQQFPDLHSELNLSSLELGDSALYFCASSLTGGTGELFFGEGSRLTVL.

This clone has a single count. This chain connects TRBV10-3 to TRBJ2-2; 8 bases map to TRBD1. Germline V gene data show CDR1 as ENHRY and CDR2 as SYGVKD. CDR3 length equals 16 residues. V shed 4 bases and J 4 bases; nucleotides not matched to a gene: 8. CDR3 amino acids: CAISALQGVSTGELFF. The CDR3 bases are TGTGCCATCAGTGCCTTACAGGGGGTGAGCACCGGGGAGCTGTTTTTT.

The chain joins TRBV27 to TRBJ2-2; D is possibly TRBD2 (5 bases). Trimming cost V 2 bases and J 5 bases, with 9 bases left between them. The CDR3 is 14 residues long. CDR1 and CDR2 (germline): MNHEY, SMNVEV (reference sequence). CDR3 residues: CASSLRTSTGELFF. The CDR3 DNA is TGTGCCAGCAGTTTAAGGACTTCGACCGGGGAGCTGTTTTTT.

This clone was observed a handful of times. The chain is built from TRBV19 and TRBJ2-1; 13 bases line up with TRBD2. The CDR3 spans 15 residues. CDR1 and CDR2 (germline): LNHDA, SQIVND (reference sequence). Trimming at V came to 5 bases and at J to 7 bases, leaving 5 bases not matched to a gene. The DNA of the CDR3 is TGTGCCAGTAGTCCCGGGACTAGCGGGATTAATGAGCAGTTCTTC. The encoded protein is CASSPGTSGINEQFF.